The 19 T cell receptor beta chains listed next were all sequenced from one sample in a study of blood T cells in healthy people across ages. Then a second PCR, running about 7 to 11 cycles, was carried out with a sample-barcoded 5' primer and a J-beta primer mix. TCRdb reprocessed the 5' RACE reads via MiXCR and lists one record per CDR3 protein. The profile covers fewer than 750,000 distinct CDR3 sequences, with around 50% appearing a single time and roughly 14% taken by the ten largest. Specimen: blood. These receptors came from a woman of 80 years or more in good health.

The chain uses TRBV20-1 and TRBJ2-3; 8 nucleotides line up with TRBD2. Germline values: CDR1 DFQATT, CDR2 SNEGSKA (reference sequence). Trimming took 2 bases from V and 5 from J; bases not matched to a gene: 6. The CDR3 has 14 amino acids. CDR3 loop: CSARYLAGRDTQYF. CDR3 bases: TGCAGTGCTAGATACCTAGCGGGCCGAGATACGCAGTATTTT.

There are a few counts of this clonotype. The chain employs TRBV29-1 and TRBJ2-2; the match to TRBD1 covers 7 bases. J was trimmed by 2 bases and V by 4 bases; bases with no gene match: 4. The CDR3 runs to 14 residues. Germline CDR1 SQVTM, CDR2 ANQGSEA. CDR3 sequence reads: CSVGTGPNTGELFF. The DNA of the CDR3 is TGCAGCGTTGGGACAGGACCTAACACCGGGGAGCTGTTTTTT.

The chain carries TRBV27 and TRBJ2-7; no clear D gene. V dropped 10 bases and J dropped 1 base, with 14 bases sitting between them. CDR1 MNHEY and CDR2 SMNVEV come from the germline V gene (reference sequence). There are 13 residues in the CDR3. The CDR3 coding sequence is TGTGCCAACGCCCCCGGCCATTCCTACGAGCAGTACTTC. Its protein product is CANAPGHSYEQYF.

This clonotype was found many times. The V call is TRBV24-1, the J call TRBJ2-3, with D perhaps TRBD1 or TRBD2 (5 bases each). V lost 4 bases to trimming and J lost 4 bases, with 17 bases between them. This CDR3 region has 16 residues. The germline V gene has CDR1 KGHDR and CDR2 SFDVKD. CDR3 sequence: CATSDPGPKRPDTQYF. The CDR3 coding sequence is TGTGCCACCAGTGACCCGGGACCAAAAAGACCAGATACGCAGTATTTT.

This clonotype was counted a few times. The CDR3 here is CASSLSGTINTGELFF. The DNA for the CDR3 is TGTGCCAGCAGCTTGTCCGGGACTATAAACACCGGGGAGCTGTTTTTT. The J gene is TRBJ2-2, the V gene TRBV11-1, with TRBD2 matching 7 bases. Per the germline V gene, CDR1 is SGHAT and CDR2 is FQDESV (reference sequence). The CDR3 is made up of 16 amino acids. J was trimmed by 2 bases and V by 3 bases; bases with no gene match: 6.

This clonotype was found many times. The chain employs TRBV28 and TRBJ2-7; D not resolved. Deletions cut 5 bases from V and 1 base from J, with 12 bases between. This CDR3 contains 14 residues. CDR1 is MDHEN, CDR2 SYDVKM, per germline. CDR3 sequence reads: CASSRALRSYEQYF. CDR3 in DNA: TGTGCCAGCAGTCGGGCTTTGCGGTCCTACGAGCAGTACTTC. Filled out from reference TRBV28 and TRBJ2-7, the complete variable domain reads DVKVTQSSRYLVKRTGEKVFLECVQDMDHENMFWYRQDPGLGLRLIYFSYDVKMKEKGDIPEGYSVSREKKERFSLILESASTNQTSMYLCASSRALRSYEQYFGPGTRLTVT.

This sequence joins TRBV20-1 and TRBJ2-7, with TRBD1 as a possible D gene (6 bases). CDR3 length: 15 residues. The V gene lost 5 bases and the J gene lost 1 base, with 18 bases spanning the gap. CDR1 DFQATT and CDR2 SNEGSKA come from the germline V gene (reference sequence). The CDR3: CSAGSLGQGSYEQYF. DNA for the CDR3: TGCAGTGCTGGATCATTGGGGCAGGGGTCCTACGAGCAGTACTTC.

J is TRBJ2-5 and V is TRBV7-2; 10 nucleotides align to TRBD2. Germline assignment: CDR1 SGHTA and CDR2 FQGNSA. This CDR3 is 13 amino acids long. The J segment lost 5 bases and the V segment lost 6 bases, leaving 3 bases of the junction unmatched. The CDR3 here is CASRLAGLETQYF. The DNA for the CDR3 is TGTGCCAGCAGACTAGCGGGGTTGGAGACCCAGTACTTC. The full variable domain, completed using reference TRBV7-2 and TRBJ2-5, is GAGVSQSPSNKVTEKGKDVELRCDPISGHTALYWYRQSLGQGLEFLIYFQGNSAPDKSGLPSDRFSAERTGGSVSTLTIQRTQQEDSAVYLCASRLAGLETQYFGPGTRLLVL.

The rearrangement links TRBV20-1 to TRBJ2-2, with 9 bases lining up with TRBD1. CDR3 size: 16 residues. The germline V gene encodes CDR1 DFQATT and CDR2 SNEGSKA (reference sequence). V was clipped by 4 bases and J by 5 bases; unmatched bases: 11. CDR3 amino acids: CSATTPGQGVTGELFF. The DNA for the CDR3 is TGCAGTGCTACCACTCCGGGACAGGGTGTTACCGGGGAGCTGTTTTTT.

Ten or more counts support this clonotype. This chain uses TRBV20-1 with TRBJ2-7; 8 bases agree with TRBD2. The CDR3 runs 14 residues. V gave up 2 bases and J gave up 6 bases; unmatched junction bases: 9. CDR1 and CDR2 (germline): DFQATT, SNEGSKA (reference sequence). The CDR3 region has the DNA TGCAGTGCTAGAATAGCGGGATCCTCGGGCGAGCAGTACTTC. This sequence encodes CSARIAGSSGEQYF.

This clonotype has a count of ten or more. The V and J genes are TRBV3-1 and TRBJ2-1; 9 bases align to TRBD2. Per germline, CDR1 LGHDT and CDR2 YNNKEL (reference sequence). This CDR3 is built from 15 residues. Trimming removed 5 bases from V and 5 bases from J; junction bases left unmatched: 7. In DNA, the CDR3 is TGTGCCAGCAGCTTCTCCGGGACTAGCAACAATGAGCAGTTCTTC. Protein sequence: CASSFSGTSNNEQFF.

This clonotype was seen many times. The chain employs TRBV7-3 and TRBJ2-1; D is possibly TRBD2 (6 bases). Trimming cost V 5 bases and J 6 bases, with 14 bases left between them. The V gene's germline CDR1 is SGHTA and CDR2 FQGTGA. The CDR3 runs to 14 residues. In nucleotides, the CDR3 is TGTGCCAGCAGCCCCGCGGGGCCCCGCAATGAGCAGTTCTTC. This gives the protein CASSPAGPRNEQFF.

This clonotype was detected a few times. A much larger clone is a single base away; this may be a read error. The chain links TRBV25-1 to TRBJ2-5; TRBD1 is a possible D gene (6 bases). The DNA end lines up better with TRBJ2-7; the J call may be wrong. The CDR3 covers 15 residues. CDR1 and CDR2 from the germline V gene are MGHDK and SYGVNS. The CDR3 DNA reads as TGTGCCAGCACCCCTCCGGACAGAGGATCCTGCGAGCAGTACTTC. Translating gives CASTPPDRGSCEQYF.

This clonotype was found a few times. The chain links TRBV10-1 to TRBJ2-7, with TRBD1 identical over 9 bases. The germline V gene has CDR1 WNHNN and CDR2 SYGVQD (reference sequence). J lost 0 bases, V lost 7 bases, and 7 bases had no gene match. This CDR3 has 15 residues. The CDR3 region is CASIRQGVPSYEQYF. CDR3 coding DNA: TGCGCCAGCATTCGACAGGGGGTACCCTCCTACGAGCAGTACTTC.

Of note for this clonotype: A read error may produce the germline difference seen at one junction end. V usage is TRBV25-1 and J usage is TRBJ2-1, with D unresolved. Germline-derived CDR1 and CDR2 are MGHDK and SYGVNS. The CDR3 spans 14 residues. The CDR3 bases are TGTGCCAGCAGTGAAGTGGATTGGTACAATGAGCGGTTCTTC. Its protein product is CASSEVDWYNERFF.

The J gene is TRBJ2-1, the V gene TRBV29-1; maybe TRBD1 (6 bases). V shed 6 bases and J shed 7 bases, with 13 bases lying between them. CDR3 size: 12 residues. CDR1 and CDR2 from the germline V gene are SQVTM and ANQGSEA. The CDR3 spells CSVDRYLNEQFF. The CDR3 DNA follows: TGCAGCGTCGACAGGTATTTGAATGAGCAGTTCTTC.

The chain recombines TRBV12-3 or TRBV12-4 with TRBJ1-1; no reliable D call. The V and J ends lost 7 bases and 6 bases respectively, with 12 bases between them. The CDR3 runs 12 residues. In DNA, the CDR3 is TGTGCCAGCATATTGGGGATGGCTGAAGCTTTCTTT. Protein: CASILGMAEAFF.

The J gene is TRBJ2-5, the V gene TRBV28; 7 bases are shared with TRBD2. The tail of the sequence fits TRBJ2-7 better, so the J call may be wrong. CDR1 and CDR2 (germline): MDHEN, SYDVKM. The CDR3 has 15 amino acids. The CDR3 coding sequence is TGTGCCAGCCTAACCGCCGGGAGGAGTGGTTACGAGCAGTACTTC. Protein: CASLTAGRSGYEQYF.

This clonotype was seen a handful of times. The chain employs TRBV19 and TRBJ2-1; D unresolved. This CDR3 has 15 amino acids. Germline CDR1 LNHDA, CDR2 SQIVND (reference sequence). Trimming removed 5 bases at V and 0 bases at J, with 11 bases between. For the CDR3, the DNA is TGTGCCAGTAGTTCCTTCCATCCCTCCTACAATGAGCAGTTCTTC. It is translated as CASSSFHPSYNEQFF.